This record covers a single TCR beta chain. Antigen: not known. CDR3 length equals 14 residues. The ends were cut back, 4 bases at V and 5 bases at J, with 12 bases in the middle. Germline V gives CDR1 MDHEN, CDR2 SYDVKM. The data were obtained in a study of PD-1 blockade in classical Hodgkin lymphoma. Study-wide findings and caveats: While CD8+ TCR diversity did not rise significantly by C4D1, CD4+ TCR diversity did.

Sample time point: cycle 4 day 1 (C4D1), after 6 weeks of nivolumab. No patient escaped relapse after autologous stem cell transplantation, and brentuximab vedotin exposure varied. Produced via immunoSEQ multiplex PCR; TCRdb's table is partial and in-frame only. The table shows over 85,000 clones, with 90% occurring only once. The chain couples TRBV28 to TRBJ1-5; D unclear. This clonotype was sampled from a human donor with classical Hodgkin lymphoma. The sample in question was peripheral blood mononuclear cells (PBMCs), obtained before the fourth cycle of nivolumab. The CDR3 loop is CASSYLRPDQPQHF. The CDR3 region has the DNA TGTGCCAGCAGTTACCTCCGGCCGGATCAGCCCCAGCATTTT.